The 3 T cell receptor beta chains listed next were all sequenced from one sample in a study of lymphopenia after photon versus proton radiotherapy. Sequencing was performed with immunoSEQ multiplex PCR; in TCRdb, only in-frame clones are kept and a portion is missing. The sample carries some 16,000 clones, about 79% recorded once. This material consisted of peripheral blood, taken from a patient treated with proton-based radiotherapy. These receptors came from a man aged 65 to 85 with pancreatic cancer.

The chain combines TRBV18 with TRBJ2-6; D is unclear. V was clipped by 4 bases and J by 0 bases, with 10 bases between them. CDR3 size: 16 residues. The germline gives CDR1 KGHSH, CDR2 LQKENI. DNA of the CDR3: TGTGCCAGCTCACGCGATAGGGCCTCTGGGGCCAACGTCCTGACTTTC. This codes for CASSRDRASGANVLTF.

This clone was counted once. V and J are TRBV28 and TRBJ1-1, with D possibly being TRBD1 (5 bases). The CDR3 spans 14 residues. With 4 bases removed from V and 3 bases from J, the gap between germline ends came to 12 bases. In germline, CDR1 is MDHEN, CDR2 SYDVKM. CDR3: CASSSWDGDTEAFF. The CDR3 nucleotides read TGTGCCAGCAGTTCGTGGGACGGAGACACTGAAGCTTTCTTT.

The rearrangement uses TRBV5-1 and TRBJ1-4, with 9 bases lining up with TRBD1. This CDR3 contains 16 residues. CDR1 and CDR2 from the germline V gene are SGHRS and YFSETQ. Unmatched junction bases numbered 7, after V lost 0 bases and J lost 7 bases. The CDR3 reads CASSLGQGTGSEKLFF. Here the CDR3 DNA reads TGCGCCAGCAGCTTGGGGCAGGGGACAGGGTCTGAAAAACTGTTTTTT.